The clone carrying this TCR beta chain was counted only a few times. The V and J ends lost 7 bases and 3 bases respectively, with 24 bases between them. The CDR3 covers 17 residues. CDR1 and CDR2 from the germline V gene are SNHLY and FYNNEI. This specimen belongs to a study of blood T cell repertoires in COVID-19. The wider study: Acute-phase and convalescent COVID-19 samples originated in the United States, Italy and Spain. From T cells, B-cell-depleted T cells, or PBMCs came the material, which was cDNA or gDNA.

Original data processing: Amplifying reference gene primers gave estimates of nucleated cell counts. Using immunoSEQ multiplex PCR, the repertoire was profiled, and TCRdb retains in-frame clones only, with some absent. The DNA gave D and trimming, while V, J and clone size come from that table. Of approximately 190,000 clones listed, about 88% were seen once; the top ten hold about 6.8%. Sequencing was done on a sample of peripheral blood. The chain recombines TRBV2 with TRBJ1-1, with a tentative D call TRBD1 (5 bases). This clonotype was sampled from a woman in her forties who had recovered from COVID-19. CDR3 nucleotides: TGTGCCAGCATCACCCCGGGACTAGGAGTAGGATACACTGAAGCTTTCTTT. This gives the protein CASITPGLGVGYTEAFF.